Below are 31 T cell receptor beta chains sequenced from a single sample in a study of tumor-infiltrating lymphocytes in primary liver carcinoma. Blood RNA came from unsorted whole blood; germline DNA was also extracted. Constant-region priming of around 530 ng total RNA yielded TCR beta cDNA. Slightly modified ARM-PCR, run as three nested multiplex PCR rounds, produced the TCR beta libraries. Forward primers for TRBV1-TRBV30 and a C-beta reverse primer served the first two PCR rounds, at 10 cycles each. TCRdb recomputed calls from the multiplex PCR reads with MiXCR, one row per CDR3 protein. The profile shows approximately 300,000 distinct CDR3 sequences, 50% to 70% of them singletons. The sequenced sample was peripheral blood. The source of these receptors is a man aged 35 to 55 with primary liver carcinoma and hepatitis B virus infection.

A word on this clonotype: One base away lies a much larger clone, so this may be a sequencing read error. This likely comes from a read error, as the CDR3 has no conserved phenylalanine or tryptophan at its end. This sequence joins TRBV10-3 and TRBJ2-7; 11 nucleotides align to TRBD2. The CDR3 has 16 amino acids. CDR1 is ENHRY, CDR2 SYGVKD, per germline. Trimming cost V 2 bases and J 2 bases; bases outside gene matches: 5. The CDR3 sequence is CAISEPRLAGTYEQYS. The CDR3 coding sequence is TGTGCCATCAGTGAGCCTCGACTAGCGGGAACCTACGAGCAGTACTCC.

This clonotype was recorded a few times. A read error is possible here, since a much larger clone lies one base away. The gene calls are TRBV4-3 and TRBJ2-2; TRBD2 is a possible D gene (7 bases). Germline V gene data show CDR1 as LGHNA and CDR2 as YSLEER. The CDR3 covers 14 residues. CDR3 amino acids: CVSSQGGGDGELFF. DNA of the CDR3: TGCGTCAGCAGCCAAGGCGGGGGCGACGGGGAGCTGTTTTTT.

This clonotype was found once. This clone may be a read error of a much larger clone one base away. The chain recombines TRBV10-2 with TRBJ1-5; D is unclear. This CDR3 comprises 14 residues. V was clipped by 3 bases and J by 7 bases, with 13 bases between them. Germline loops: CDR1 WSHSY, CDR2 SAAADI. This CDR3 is CASSEPGSEQPQHF. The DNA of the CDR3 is TGCGCCAGCAGTGAACCGGGTAGCGAGCAGCCCCAGCATTTT.

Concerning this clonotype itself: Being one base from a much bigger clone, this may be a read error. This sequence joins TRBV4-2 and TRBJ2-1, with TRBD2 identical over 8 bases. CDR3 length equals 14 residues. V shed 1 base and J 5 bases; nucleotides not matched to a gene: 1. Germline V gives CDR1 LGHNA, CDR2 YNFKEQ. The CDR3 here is CASSQVSGNNEQFF. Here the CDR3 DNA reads TGTGCCAGCAGCCAAGTTAGCGGGAACAATGAGCAGTTCTTC.

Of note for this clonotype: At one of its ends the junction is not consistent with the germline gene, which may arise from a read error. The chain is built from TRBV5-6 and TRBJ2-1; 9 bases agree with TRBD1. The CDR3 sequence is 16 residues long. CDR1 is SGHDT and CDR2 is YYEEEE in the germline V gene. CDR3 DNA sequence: TGTGCCAGCAGCTTGTACAGGACAGGGGCCTACAATGAGGAGTTCTTC. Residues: CASSLYRTGAYNEEFF.

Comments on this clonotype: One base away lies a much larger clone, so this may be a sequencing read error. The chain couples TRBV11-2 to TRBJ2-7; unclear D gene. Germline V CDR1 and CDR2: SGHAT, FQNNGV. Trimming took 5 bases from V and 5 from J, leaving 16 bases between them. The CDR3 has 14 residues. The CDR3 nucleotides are TGTGCCAGCAGCCCATCGGCCGTAGGTGACGAGCAGTACTTC. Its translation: CASSPSAVGDEQYF.

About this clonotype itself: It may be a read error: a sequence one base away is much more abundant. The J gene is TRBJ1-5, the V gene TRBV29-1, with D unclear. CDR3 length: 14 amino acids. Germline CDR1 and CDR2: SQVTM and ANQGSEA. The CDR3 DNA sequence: TGCAGCGAGAAAAACAGAGATAGCAATGAGCCCCAGCATTTT. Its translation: CSEKNRDSNEPQHF.

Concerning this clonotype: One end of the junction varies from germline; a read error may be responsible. The CDR3 is CASSTAARNIQYF. The CDR3 bases are TGTGCCAGCAGTACGGCAGCCAGAAACATTCAGTACTTC. The genes are TRBV2 and TRBJ2-4; D uncertain. Germline CDR1 is SNHLY and CDR2 is FYNNEI. The CDR3 runs 13 residues.

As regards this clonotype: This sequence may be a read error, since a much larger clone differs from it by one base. The CDR3 bases are TGTGCCGGCAGTTTGACGGCCCTGTCCTTC. It yields the protein CAGSLTALSF. This chain joins TRBV12-3 or TRBV12-4 and TRBJ2-5, with no clear D. The CDR3 extends over 10 amino acids.

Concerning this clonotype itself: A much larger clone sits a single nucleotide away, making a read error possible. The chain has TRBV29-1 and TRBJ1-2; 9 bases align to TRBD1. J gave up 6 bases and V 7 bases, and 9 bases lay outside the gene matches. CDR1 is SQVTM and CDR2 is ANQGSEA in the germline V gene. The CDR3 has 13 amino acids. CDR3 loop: CSEGQGTLDGYTF. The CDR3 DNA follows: TGCAGCGAGGGACAGGGAACTTTGGATGGCTACACCTTC.

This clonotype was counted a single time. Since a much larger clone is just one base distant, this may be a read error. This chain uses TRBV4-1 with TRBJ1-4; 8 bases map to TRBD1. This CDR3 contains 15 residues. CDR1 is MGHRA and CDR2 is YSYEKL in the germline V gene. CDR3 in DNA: TGCGCCAGCAGCCAAGGGAGACAGGGGAATGAAAAACTGTTATTT. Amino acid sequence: CASSQGRQGNEKLLF.

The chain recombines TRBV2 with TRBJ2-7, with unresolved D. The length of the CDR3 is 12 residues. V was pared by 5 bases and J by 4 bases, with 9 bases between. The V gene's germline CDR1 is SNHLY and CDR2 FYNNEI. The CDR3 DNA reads TGTGCCAGCAGTCCAAGGGATTACGAGCAGTACTTC. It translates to CASSPRDYEQYF.

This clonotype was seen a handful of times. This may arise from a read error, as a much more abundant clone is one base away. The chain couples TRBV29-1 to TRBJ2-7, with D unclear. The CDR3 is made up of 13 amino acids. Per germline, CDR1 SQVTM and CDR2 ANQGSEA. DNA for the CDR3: TGCAGCATTGATTCAGGCATATCCTACGAGCAGTACTTC. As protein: CSIDSGISYEQYF.

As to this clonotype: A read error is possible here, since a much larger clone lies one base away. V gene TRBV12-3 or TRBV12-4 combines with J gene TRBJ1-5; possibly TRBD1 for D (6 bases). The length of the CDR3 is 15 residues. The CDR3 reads CANSLEGGGDQPQHF. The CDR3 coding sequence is TGTGCCAACAGTTTAGAGGGGGGGGGGGATCAGCCCCAGCATTTT.

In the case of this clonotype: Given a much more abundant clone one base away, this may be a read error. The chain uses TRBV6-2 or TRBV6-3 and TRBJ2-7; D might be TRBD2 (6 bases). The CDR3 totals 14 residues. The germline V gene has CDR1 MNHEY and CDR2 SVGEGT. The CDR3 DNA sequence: TGTGCCAACAGTCCCCGTATGACTAGTCGCGAGCAGTACTTC. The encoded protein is CANSPRMTSREQYF.

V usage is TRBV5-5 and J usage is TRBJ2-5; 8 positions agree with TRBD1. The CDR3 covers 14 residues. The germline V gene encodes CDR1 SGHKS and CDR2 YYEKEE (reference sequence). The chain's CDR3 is CVSSLDRASETQYF. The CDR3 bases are TGTGTCAGTAGCTTGGACAGGGCCTCGGAGACCCAGTACTTC.

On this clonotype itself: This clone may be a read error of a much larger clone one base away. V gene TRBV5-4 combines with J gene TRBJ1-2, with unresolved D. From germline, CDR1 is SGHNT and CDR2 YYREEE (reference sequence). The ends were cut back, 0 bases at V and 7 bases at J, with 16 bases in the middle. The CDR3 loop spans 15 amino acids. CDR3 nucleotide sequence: TGTGCCAGCAGCTTGGTAGGCATGGGATCGTCTGGCTACACCTTC. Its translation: CASSLVGMGSSGYTF. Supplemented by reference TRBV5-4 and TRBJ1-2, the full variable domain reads ETGVTQSPTHLIKTRGQQVTLRCSSQSGHNTVSWYQQALGQGPQFIFQYYREEENGRGNFPPRFSGLQFPNYSSELNVNALELDDSALYLCASSLVGMGSSGYTFGSGTRLTVV.

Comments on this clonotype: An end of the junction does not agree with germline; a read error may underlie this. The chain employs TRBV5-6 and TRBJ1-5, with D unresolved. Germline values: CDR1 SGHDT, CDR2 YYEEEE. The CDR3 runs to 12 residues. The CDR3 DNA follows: TGTGCCAGCAGCTTGGTGGAGCAGCCCCGGCATTTT. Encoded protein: CASSLVEQPRHF.

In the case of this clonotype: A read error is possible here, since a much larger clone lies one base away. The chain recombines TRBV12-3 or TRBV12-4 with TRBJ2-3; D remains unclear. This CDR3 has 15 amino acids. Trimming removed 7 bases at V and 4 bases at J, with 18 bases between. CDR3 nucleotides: TGTGCCAGCACCACCGGTCGGGCCAGTCCAGATACGCAGTATTTT. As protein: CASTTGRASPDTQYF.

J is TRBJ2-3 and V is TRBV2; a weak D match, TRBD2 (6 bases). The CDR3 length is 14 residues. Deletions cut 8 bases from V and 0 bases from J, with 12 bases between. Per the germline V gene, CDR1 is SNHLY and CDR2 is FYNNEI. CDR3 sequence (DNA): TGTGCCAGCTCTAGCGTCTCTAGCACAGATACGCAGTATTTT. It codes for CASSSVSSTDTQYF.

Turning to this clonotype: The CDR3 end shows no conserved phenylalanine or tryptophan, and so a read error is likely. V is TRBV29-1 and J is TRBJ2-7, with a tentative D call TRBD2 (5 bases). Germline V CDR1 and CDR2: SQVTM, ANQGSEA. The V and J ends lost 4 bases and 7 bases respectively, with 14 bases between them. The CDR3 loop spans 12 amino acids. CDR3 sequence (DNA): TGCAGCGTTGCGAGGACTGGGAGTGAGCAGTACTTA. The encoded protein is CSVARTGSEQYL.

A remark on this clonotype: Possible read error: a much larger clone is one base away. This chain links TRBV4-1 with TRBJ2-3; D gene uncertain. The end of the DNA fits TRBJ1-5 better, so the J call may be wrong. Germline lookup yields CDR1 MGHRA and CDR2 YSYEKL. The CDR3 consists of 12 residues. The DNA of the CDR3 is TGCGCCAGCAGCCAAGGAATAGATACGCAGCATTTT. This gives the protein CASSQGIDTQHF.

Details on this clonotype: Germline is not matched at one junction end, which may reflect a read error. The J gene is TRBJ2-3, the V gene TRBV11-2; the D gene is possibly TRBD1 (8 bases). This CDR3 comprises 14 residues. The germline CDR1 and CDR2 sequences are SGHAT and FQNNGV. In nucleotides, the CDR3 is TGTGTCAGCAGCTCTCACAGGGGGGGAGATACGCAGTATTTT. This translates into CVSSSHRGGDTQYF.

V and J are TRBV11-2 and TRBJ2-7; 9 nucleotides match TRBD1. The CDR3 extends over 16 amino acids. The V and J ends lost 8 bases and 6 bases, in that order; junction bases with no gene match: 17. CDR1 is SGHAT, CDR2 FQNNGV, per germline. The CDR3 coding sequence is TGTGCCAGCGGTTTAGTAGGCGGGACAGGGACAGGCGAGCAGTACTTC. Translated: CASGLVGGTGTGEQYF.

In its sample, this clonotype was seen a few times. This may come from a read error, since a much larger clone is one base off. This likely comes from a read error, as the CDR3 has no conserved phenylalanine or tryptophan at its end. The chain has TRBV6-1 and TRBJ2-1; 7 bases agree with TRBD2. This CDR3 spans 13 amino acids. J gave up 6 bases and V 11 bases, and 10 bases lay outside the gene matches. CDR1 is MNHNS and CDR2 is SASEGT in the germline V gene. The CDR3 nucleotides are TGTGCCGGCGAGGAGGGACTAAGCAATGAGCAGTTCTTA. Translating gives CAGEEGLSNEQFL.

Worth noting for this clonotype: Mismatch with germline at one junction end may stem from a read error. The CDR3 nucleotides read TGTGCCAGTAGCTTAGATAATCAAGAGACCCAGTACTTC. It yields the protein CASSLDNQETQYF. The chain couples TRBV7-9 to TRBJ2-5; no clear D gene. Germline loops: CDR1 SEHNR, CDR2 FQNEAQ (reference sequence). The CDR3 spans 13 residues.

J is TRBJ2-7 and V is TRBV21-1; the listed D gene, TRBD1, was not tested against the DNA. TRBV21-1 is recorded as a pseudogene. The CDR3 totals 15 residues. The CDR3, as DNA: TGTGCCAGCAGACGCAGAACAGGGGACCCCTACGAACAGTACTTC. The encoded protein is CASRRRTGDPYEQYF.

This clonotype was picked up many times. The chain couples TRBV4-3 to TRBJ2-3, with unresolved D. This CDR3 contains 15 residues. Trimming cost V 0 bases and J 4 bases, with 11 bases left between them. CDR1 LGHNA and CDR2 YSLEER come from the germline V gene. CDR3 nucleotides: TGCGCCAGCAGCCAAGATAAGGGCTCCGCAGATACGCAGTATTTT. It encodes CASSQDKGSADTQYF.

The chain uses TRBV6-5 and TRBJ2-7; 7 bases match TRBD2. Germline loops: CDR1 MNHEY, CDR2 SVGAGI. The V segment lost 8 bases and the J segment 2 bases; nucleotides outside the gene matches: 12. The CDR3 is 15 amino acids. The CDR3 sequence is CASGQTSWRTYEQYF. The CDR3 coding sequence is TGTGCCAGCGGCCAGACTAGCTGGCGAACCTACGAGCAGTACTTC.

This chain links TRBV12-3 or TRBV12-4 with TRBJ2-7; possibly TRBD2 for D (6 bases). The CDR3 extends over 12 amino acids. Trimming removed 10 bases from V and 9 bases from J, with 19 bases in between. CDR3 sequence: CAITSGGLGQYF. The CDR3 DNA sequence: TGTGCCATCACCAGCGGAGGGTTAGGGCAGTACTTC.

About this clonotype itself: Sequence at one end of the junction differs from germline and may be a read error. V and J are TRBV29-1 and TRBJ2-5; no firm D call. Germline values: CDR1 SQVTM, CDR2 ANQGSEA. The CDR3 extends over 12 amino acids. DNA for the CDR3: TGCGGCGTTGGGTTTAGTAAAGAGACACAGTACTTC. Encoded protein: CGVGFSKETQYF.